Below are 17 T cell receptor beta chains sequenced from a single sample in a study of cytomegalovirus exposure and HLA in healthy donors. Use of 60 Vbeta and 13 Jbeta primers characterized the PCR. The data were produced by immunoSEQ multiplex PCR, yet TCRdb's version contains in-frame clones alone and is incomplete. The sample lists 150,000 to 200,000 clones, 65% to 80% occurring once. The sample consisted of PBMCs. The receptors stem from a man in his forties in good health and CMV-seronegative.

This clone has more than one count but fewer than ten. The gene calls are TRBV7-3 and TRBJ2-5, with D perhaps matching TRBD2 (5 bases). This CDR3 contains 15 residues. Germline V CDR1 and CDR2: SGHTA, FQGTGA. Trimming cost V 1 base and J 3 bases, with 12 bases left between them. The CDR3 spells CASSLNGLAKETQYF. CDR3 coding DNA: TGTGCCAGCAGCTTAAACGGTCTAGCAAAAGAGACCCAGTACTTC. Supplemented by reference TRBV7-3 and TRBJ2-5, the full variable domain reads GAGVSQTPSNKVTEKGKYVELRCDPISGHTALYWYRQSLGQGPEFLIYFQGTGAADDSGLPNDRFFAVRPEGSVSTLKIQRTERGDSAVYLCASSLNGLAKETQYFGPGTRLLVL.

V is TRBV6-5 and J is TRBJ1-1; 8 bases match TRBD1. The CDR3 is 15 residues long. CDR1 and CDR2 from the germline V gene are MNHEY and SVGAGI. J gave up 1 base and V 4 bases, and 5 bases lay outside the gene matches. Here the CDR3 reads CASSLVGQGNTEAFF. The CDR3 DNA follows: TGTGCCAGCAGTTTAGTAGGACAGGGGAACACTGAAGCTTTCTTT.

A single count supports this clone. The genes are TRBV7-9 and TRBJ2-3; tentative D call: TRBD2 (7 bases). Germline V gene sequence: CDR1 SEHNR, CDR2 FQNEAQ (reference sequence). CDR3 length equals 17 residues. The germline V and J ends were trimmed by 4 bases and 2 bases, with 19 bases remaining between them. This CDR3 reads CASSSNKAGTYTDTQYF. CDR3 sequence (DNA): TGTGCCAGCAGCTCTAATAAAGCGGGGACATACACAGATACGCAGTATTTT.

The V and J genes are TRBV6-4 and TRBJ2-3; TRBD2 matches at 9 bases. CDR1 is MRHNA and CDR2 is SNTAGT in the germline V gene. Trimming removed 4 bases from V and 7 bases from J; junction bases left unmatched: 9. The CDR3 runs 15 residues. The CDR3 sequence: CASSVASGGLNTQYF. The CDR3 bases are TGTGCCAGCAGTGTTGCCAGCGGGGGGCTTAATACGCAGTATTTT.

The chain uses TRBV9 and TRBJ1-2, with D perhaps TRBD1 (5 bases). Trimming pared 0 bases from V and 4 bases from J, leaving 13 bases between. The CDR3 has 15 amino acids. Germline V gives CDR1 SGDLS, CDR2 YYNGEE. The CDR3 sequence is CASSVGGVGGYGYTF. The CDR3 DNA reads TGTGCCAGCAGCGTAGGGGGGGTAGGTGGCTATGGCTACACCTTC.

The chain combines TRBV6-1 with TRBJ2-3; 9 nucleotides line up with TRBD1. CDR3 length: 15 amino acids. Looked up from germline, CDR1 is MNHNS and CDR2 is SASEGT. Trimming removed 5 bases from V and 5 bases from J; junction bases left unmatched: 8. Written as DNA, the CDR3 is TGTGCCAGCAGTCCTACAGGGGGCAAGATAGATACGCAGTATTTT. This codes for CASSPTGGKIDTQYF.

V is TRBV5-1 and J is TRBJ2-3, with 7 bases aligning to TRBD1. There are 16 residues in the CDR3. Unmatched junction bases numbered 11, after V lost 5 bases and J lost 2 bases. CDR1 is SGHRS and CDR2 is YFSETQ in the germline V gene. The CDR3 DNA reads TGCGCCAGCAGTAGGGACAGCCAAACCCTCACAGATACGCAGTATTTT. Translating gives CASSRDSQTLTDTQYF.

The CDR3 region has the DNA TGTGCCAGCAGCTTAGGGCAGGGGCAGGAGACCCAGTACTTC. Translating it yields CASSLGQGQETQYF. V is TRBV7-6 and J is TRBJ2-5; D possibly corresponds to TRBD1 (6 bases). The CDR3 consists of 14 residues. CDR1 SGHVS and CDR2 FNYEAQ come from the germline V gene. Trimming shortened V by 1 base and J by 5 bases, and 11 bases separated the two germline ends.

The chain recombines TRBV11-3 with TRBJ2-3; TRBD2 aligns across 12 bases. V was pared by 1 base and J by 3 bases, with 5 bases of the junction left unmatched. The CDR3 length is 17 residues. Germline loops: CDR1 SGHNT, CDR2 YENEEA. In DNA form, the CDR3 reads TGTGCCAGCAGCTTAGGACTGACTAGCGGGGGAACAGATACGCAGTATTTT. Its translation is CASSLGLTSGGTDTQYF.

The V and J genes are TRBV20-1 and TRBJ2-5, with 7 bases aligning to TRBD1. Germline loops: CDR1 DFQATT, CDR2 SNEGSKA (reference sequence). V gave up 8 bases and J gave up 5 bases; unmatched junction bases: 5. This CDR3 has 11 residues. Here the CDR3 reads CSTRQGETQYF. CDR3 sequence (DNA): TGCAGTACCAGACAGGGCGAGACCCAGTACTTC.

The chain couples TRBV6-4 to TRBJ2-3, with TRBD2 as a possible D gene (5 bases). Deletions cut 3 bases from V and 1 base from J, with 8 bases between. Germline V gene data show CDR1 as MRHNA and CDR2 as SNTAGT. The CDR3 contains 14 residues. The CDR3, as DNA: TGTGCCAGCAGTGAGAGGGATGGCACAGATACGCAGTATTTT. Its protein product is CASSERDGTDTQYF.

The chain joins TRBV4-3 to TRBJ2-5, with 8 bases lining up with TRBD1. From germline, CDR1 is LGHNA and CDR2 YSLEER. This CDR3 has 16 residues. Unmatched junction bases numbered 10, after V lost 3 bases and J lost 4 bases. The CDR3 sequence: CASSQSRTGLGETQYF. Here the CDR3 DNA reads TGCGCCAGCAGCCAGTCACGGACAGGGCTAGGAGAGACCCAGTACTTC.

The genes are TRBV11-3 and TRBJ1-2; D remains ambiguous. Germline V gene lookup returns CDR1 SGHNT and CDR2 YENEEA. Trimming pared 4 bases from V and 2 bases from J, leaving 14 bases between. The CDR3 sequence is 15 residues long. CDR3 residues: CASSSRPFRNYGYTF. The CDR3 DNA reads as TGTGCCAGCAGCTCCCGCCCTTTCAGGAACTATGGCTACACCTTC. The whole variable domain, filled in from reference TRBV11-3 and TRBJ1-2, reads EAGVVQSPRYKIIEKKQPVAFWCNPISGHNTLYWYLQNLGQGPELLIRYENEEAVDDSQLPKDRFSAERLKGVDSTLKIQPAELGDSAVYLCASSSRPFRNYGYTFGSGTRLTVV.

The genes are TRBV4-3 and TRBJ2-1; 10 bases agree with TRBD1. This CDR3 has 16 residues. J was trimmed by 7 bases and V by 0 bases; bases with no gene match: 6. Germline V gene data show CDR1 as LGHNA and CDR2 as YSLEER. Here the CDR3 reads CASSQEDRGSFNEQFF. CDR3 nucleotides: TGCGCCAGCAGCCAAGAGGACAGGGGGTCCTTTAATGAGCAGTTCTTC.

CDR3 nucleotides: TGTGCCAGCAGCTTGCAAGAGGGCGGGCACACCATATATTTT. Translating gives CASSLQEGGHTIYF. The chain recombines TRBV5-4 with TRBJ1-3; D ambiguous. The CDR3 has 14 residues. The V gene lost 1 base and the J gene lost 8 bases, with 13 bases spanning the gap. The germline V gene has CDR1 SGHNT and CDR2 YYREEE (reference sequence).

The V gene is TRBV9, the J gene TRBJ2-7; D possibly corresponds to TRBD1 (6 bases). Trimming cost V 4 bases and J 6 bases, with 17 bases left between them. The CDR3 is made up of 14 amino acids. Per the germline V gene, CDR1 is SGDLS and CDR2 is YYNGEE. The CDR3: CASSPNVLGGEQYF. The CDR3, as DNA: TGTGCCAGCAGCCCTAACGTCCTAGGGGGCGAGCAGTACTTC.

This rearrangement joins TRBV5-4 to TRBJ2-5; D possibly corresponds to TRBD2 (5 bases). CDR3 length: 19 amino acids. V lost 0 bases and J 1 base, leaving 22 bases between the germline ends. Germline V gene data show CDR1 as SGHNT and CDR2 as YYREEE (reference sequence). The CDR3 DNA reads TGTGCCAGCAGCTTGGTTATAGAGGTTGGTAGCGAGACCCAAGAGACCCAGTACTTC. Translating it yields CASSLVIEVGSETQETQYF. Full variable domain (outside the CDR3, taken from reference TRBV5-4 and TRBJ2-5): ETGVTQSPTHLIKTRGQQVTLRCSSQSGHNTVSWYQQALGQGPQFIFQYYREEENGRGNFPPRFSGLQFPNYSSELNVNALELDDSALYLCASSLVIEVGSETQETQYFGPGTRLLVL.